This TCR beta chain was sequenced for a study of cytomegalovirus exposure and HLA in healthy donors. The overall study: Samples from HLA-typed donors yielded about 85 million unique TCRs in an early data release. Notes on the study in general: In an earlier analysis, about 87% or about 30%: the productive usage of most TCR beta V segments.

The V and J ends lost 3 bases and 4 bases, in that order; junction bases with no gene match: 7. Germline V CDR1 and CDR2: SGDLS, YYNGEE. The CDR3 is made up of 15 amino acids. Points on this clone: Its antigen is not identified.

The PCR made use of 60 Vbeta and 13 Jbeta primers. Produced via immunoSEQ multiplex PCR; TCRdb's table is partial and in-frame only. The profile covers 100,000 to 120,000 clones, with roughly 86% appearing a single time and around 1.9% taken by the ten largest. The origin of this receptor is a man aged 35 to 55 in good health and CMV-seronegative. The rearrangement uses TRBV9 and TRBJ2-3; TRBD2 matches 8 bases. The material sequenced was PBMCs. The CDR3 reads CASSGGTSPSDTQYF. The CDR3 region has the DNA TGTGCCAGCAGCGGGGGGACTAGTCCCTCAGATACGCAGTATTTT. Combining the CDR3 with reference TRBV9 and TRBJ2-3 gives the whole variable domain DSGVTQTPKHLITATGQRVTLRCSPRSGDLSVYWYQQSLDQGLQFLIQYYNGEERAKGNILERFSAQQFPDLHSELNLSSLELGDSALYFCASSGGTSPSDTQYFGPGTRLTVL.